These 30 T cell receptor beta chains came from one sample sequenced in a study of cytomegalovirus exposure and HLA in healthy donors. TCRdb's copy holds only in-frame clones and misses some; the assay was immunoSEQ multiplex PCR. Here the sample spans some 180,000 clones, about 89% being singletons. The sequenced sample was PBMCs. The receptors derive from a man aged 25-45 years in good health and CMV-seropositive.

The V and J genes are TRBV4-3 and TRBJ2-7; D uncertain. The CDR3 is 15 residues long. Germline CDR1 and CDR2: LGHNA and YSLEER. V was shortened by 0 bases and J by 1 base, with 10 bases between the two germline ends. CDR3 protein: CASSQDVPGSYEQYF. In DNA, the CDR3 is TGCGCCAGCAGCCAAGATGTTCCGGGTTCCTACGAGCAGTACTTC.

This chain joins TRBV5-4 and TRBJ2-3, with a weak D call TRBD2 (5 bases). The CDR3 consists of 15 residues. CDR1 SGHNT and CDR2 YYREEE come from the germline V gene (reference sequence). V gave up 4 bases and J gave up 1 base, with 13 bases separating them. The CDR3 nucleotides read TGTGCCAGCAGCCGCGGGTCCCACGGCACAGATACGCAGTATTTT. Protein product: CASSRGSHGTDTQYF.

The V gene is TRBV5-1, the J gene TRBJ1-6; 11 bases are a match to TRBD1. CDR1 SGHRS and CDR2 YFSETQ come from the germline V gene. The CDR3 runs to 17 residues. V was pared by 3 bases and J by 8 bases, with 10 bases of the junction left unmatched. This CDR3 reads CASSSLIPGQGDSPLHF. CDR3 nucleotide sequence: TGCGCCAGCAGCTCTCTTATTCCGGGACAGGGGGATTCACCCCTCCACTTT.

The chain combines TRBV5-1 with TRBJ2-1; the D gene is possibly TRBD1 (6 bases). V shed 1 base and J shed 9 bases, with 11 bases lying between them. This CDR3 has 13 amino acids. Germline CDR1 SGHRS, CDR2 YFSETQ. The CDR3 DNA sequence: TGCGCCAGCAGCTTGCTTAGAGGGGGTGAGCAGTTCTTC. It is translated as CASSLLRGGEQFF.

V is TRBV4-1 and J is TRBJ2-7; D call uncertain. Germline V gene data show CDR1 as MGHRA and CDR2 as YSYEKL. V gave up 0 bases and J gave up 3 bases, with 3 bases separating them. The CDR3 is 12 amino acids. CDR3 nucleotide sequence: TGCGCCAGCAGCCAAGAGAACTACGAGCAGTACTTC. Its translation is CASSQENYEQYF.

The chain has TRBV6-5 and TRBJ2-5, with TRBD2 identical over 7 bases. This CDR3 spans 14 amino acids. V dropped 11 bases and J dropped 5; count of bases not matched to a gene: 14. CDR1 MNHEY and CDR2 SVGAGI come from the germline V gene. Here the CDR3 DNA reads TGTGCCGCCCGGGGTAGCGGGCCCTGGGAGACCCAGTACTTC. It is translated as CAARGSGPWETQYF.

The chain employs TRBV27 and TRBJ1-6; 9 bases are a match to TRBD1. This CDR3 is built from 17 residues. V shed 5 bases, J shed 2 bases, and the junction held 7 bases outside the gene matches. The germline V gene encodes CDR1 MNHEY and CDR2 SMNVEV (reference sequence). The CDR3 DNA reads TGTGCCAGCAGTCGACAGGGGGTAGATCCCTATAATTCACCCCTCCACTTT. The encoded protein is CASSRQGVDPYNSPLHF.

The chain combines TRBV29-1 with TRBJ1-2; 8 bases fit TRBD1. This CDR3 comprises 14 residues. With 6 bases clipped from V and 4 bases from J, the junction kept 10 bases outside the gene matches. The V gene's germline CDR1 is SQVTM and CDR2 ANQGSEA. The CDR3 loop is CSVDREGEPYGYTF. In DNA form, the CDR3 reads TGCAGCGTGGACAGGGAGGGGGAACCCTATGGCTACACCTTC. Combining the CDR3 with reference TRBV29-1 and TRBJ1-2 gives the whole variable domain SAVISQKPSRDICQRGTSLTIQCQVDSQVTMMFWYRQQPGQSLTLIATANQGSEATYESGFVIDKFPISRPNLTFSTLTVSNMSPEDSSIYLCSVDREGEPYGYTFGSGTRLTVV.

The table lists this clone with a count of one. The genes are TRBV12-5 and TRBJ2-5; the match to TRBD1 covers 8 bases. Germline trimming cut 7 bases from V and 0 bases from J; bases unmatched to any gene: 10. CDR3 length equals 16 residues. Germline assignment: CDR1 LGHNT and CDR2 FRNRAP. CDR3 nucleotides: TGTGCTAGTGATATCCGGGACAGGCGGTACCAAGAGACCCAGTACTTC. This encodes CASDIRDRRYQETQYF.

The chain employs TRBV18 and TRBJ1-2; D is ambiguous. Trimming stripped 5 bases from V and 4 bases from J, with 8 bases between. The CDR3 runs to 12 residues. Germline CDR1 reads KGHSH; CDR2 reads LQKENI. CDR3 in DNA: TGTGCCAGCTCAAGGAGGGTCTATGGCTACACCTTC. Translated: CASSRRVYGYTF.

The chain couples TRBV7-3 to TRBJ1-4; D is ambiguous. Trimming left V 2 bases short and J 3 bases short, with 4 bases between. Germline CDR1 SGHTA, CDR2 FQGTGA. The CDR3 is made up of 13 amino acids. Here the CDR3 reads CASSLHPNEKLFF. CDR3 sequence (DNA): TGTGCCAGCAGCTTACACCCTAATGAAAAACTGTTTTTT.

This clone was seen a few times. CDR3 bases: TGTGCCAGCAGTGATATCATGAACACTGAAGCTTTCTTT. Its protein product is CASSDIMNTEAFF. The chain employs TRBV2 and TRBJ1-1; D remains unclear. There are 13 residues in the CDR3. Germline V CDR1 and CDR2: SNHLY, FYNNEI. Between the trimmed V and J ends, which lost 3 bases and 0 bases, there was a span of 5 bases.

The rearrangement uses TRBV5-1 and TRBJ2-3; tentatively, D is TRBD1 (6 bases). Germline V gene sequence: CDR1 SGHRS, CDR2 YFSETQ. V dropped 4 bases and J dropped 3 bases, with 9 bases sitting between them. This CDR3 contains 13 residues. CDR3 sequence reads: CASSIQGTDTQYF. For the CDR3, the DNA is TGCGCCAGCAGCATACAGGGTACAGATACGCAGTATTTT.

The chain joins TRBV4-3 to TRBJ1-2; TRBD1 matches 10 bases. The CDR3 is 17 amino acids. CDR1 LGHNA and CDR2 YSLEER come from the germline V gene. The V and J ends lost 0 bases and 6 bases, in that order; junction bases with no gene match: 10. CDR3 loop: CASSQDPGTGVFNGYTF. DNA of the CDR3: TGCGCCAGCAGCCAAGATCCGGGGACAGGGGTATTCAATGGCTACACCTTC.

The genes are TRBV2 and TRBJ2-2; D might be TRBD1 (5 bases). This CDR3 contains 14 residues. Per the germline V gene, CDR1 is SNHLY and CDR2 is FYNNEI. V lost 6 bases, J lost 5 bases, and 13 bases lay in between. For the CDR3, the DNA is TGTGCCAGCAGGGAATTAGCAGGGACCGGGGAGCTGTTTTTT. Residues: CASRELAGTGELFF. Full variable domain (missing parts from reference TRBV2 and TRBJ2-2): EPEVTQTPSHQVTQMGQEVILRCVPISNHLYFYWYRQILGQKVEFLVSFYNNEISEKSEIFDDQFSVERPDGSNFTLKIRSTKLEDSAMYFCASRELAGTGELFFGEGSRLTVL.

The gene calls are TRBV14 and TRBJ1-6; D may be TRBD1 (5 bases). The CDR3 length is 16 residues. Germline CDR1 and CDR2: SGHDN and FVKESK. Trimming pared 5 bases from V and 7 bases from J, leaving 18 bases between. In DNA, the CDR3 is TGTGCCAGCAGCTCAGGGCCGCAATGGGACAATTCACCCCTCCACTTT. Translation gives CASSSGPQWDNSPLHF.

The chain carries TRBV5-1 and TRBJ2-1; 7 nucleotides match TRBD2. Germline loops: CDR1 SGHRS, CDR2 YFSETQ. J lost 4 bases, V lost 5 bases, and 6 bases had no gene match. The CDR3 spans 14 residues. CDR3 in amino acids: CASREGRGYNEQFF. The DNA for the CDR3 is TGCGCCAGCAGGGAAGGGCGGGGGTACAATGAGCAGTTCTTC.

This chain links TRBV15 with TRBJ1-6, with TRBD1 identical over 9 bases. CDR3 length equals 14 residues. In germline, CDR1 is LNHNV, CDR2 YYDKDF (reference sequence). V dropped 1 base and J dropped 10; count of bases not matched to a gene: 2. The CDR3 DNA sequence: TGTGCCACCAGCAGAGGACAGGGGGAGTCACCCCTCCACTTT. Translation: CATSRGQGESPLHF.

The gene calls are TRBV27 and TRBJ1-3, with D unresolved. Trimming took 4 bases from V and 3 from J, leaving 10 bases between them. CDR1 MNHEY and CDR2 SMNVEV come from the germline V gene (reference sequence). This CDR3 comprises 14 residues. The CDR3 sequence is CASSSPRDGNTIYF. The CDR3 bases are TGTGCCAGCAGTTCCCCCCGGGATGGAAACACCATATATTTT.

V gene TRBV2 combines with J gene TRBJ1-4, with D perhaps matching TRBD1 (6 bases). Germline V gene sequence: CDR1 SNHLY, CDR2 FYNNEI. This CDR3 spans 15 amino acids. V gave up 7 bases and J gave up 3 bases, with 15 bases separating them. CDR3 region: CASTPAGGPNEKLFF. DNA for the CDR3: TGTGCCAGCACTCCGGCGGGGGGGCCTAATGAAAAACTGTTTTTT.

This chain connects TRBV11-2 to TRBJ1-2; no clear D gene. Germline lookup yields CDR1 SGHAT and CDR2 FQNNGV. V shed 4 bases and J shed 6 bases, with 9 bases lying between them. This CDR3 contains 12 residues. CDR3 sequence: CASSSDGDGYTF. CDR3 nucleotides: TGTGCCAGCAGCTCCGACGGGGATGGCTACACCTTC.

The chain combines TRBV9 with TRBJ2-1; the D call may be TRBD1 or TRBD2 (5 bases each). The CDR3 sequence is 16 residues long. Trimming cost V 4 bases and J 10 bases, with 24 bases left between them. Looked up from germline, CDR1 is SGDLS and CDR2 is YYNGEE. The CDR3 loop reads CASSPSEGRGGREQFF. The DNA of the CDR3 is TGTGCCAGCAGCCCCTCCGAGGGTCGGGGCGGTCGGGAGCAGTTCTTC.

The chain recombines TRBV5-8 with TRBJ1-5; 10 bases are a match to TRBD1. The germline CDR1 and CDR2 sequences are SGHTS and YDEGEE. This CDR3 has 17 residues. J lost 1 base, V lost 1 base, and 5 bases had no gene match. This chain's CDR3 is CASSLSGTGVSNQPQHF. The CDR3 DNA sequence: TGTGCCAGCAGCTTGTCTGGGACAGGGGTAAGCAATCAGCCCCAGCATTTT.

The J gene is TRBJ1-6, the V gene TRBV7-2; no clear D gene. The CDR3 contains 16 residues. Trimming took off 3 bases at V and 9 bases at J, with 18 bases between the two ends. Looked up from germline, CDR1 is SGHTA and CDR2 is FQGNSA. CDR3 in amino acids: CASSFNVPPEVSPLHF. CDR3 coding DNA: TGTGCCAGCAGCTTTAATGTACCGCCGGAGGTTTCACCCCTCCACTTT.

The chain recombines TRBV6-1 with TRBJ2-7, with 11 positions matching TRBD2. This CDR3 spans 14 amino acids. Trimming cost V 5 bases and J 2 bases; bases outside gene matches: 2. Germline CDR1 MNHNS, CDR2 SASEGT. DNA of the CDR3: TGTGCCAGCAGTCTAGCGGGAGGAACCTACGAGCAGTACTTC. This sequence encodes CASSLAGGTYEQYF.

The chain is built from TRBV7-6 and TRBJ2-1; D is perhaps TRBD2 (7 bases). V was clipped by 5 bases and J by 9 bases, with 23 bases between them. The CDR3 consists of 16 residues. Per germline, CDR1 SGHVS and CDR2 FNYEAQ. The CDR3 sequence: CASSPGGLAGMGEQFF. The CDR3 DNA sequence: TGTGCCAGCAGCCCCGGGGGGCTAGCCGGCATGGGTGAGCAGTTCTTC.

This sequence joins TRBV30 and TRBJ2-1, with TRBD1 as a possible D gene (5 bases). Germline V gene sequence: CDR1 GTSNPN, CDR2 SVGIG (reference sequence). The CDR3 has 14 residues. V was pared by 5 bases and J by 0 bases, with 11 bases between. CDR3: CAWGDRSSYNEQFF. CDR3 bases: TGTGCCTGGGGAGACAGAAGCTCCTACAATGAGCAGTTCTTC.

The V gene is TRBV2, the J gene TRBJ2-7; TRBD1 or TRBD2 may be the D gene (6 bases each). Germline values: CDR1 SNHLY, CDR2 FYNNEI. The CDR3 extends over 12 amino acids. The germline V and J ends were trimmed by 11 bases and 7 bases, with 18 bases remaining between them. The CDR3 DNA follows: TGTGCCCCCAAGGAAGAAGGGGGGGAGCAGTACTTC. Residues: CAPKEEGGEQYF.

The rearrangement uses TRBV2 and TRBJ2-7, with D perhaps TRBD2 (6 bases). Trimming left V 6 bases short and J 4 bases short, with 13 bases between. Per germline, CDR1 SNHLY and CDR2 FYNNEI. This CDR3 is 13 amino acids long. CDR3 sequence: CASREGPYYEQYF. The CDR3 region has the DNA TGTGCCAGCAGGGAGGGACCTTATTACGAGCAGTACTTC.

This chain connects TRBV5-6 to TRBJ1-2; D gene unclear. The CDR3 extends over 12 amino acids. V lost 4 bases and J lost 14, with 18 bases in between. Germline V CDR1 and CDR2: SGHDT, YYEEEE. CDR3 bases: TGTGCCAGCAGCCCAGGCCTGGGATCGGAGACCTTC. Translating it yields CASSPGLGSETF.